This TCR beta chain was obtained from a study of blood T cell repertoires in COVID-19. Study in general: Acute-phase and convalescent COVID-19 samples originated in the United States, Italy and Spain. Sources were T cells, B-cell-depleted T cells, or PBMCs; the material itself was cDNA or gDNA.

Germline V lookup: CDR1 PRHDT, CDR2 FYEKMQ (reference sequence). V shed 3 bases and J 4 bases; nucleotides not matched to a gene: 7. The CDR3 contains 17 residues. Enrolled during active infection, Seattle patients were then followed longitudinally. Under the authors' procedure: Scientists estimated how many nucleated cells there were by amplifying reference gene primers. Produced via immunoSEQ multiplex PCR; TCRdb's table is partial and in-frame only. The V and J calls and the clone size are those of that table, but D and trimming were determined from the DNA. The sample has hundreds of thousands of clones; roughly 89% are singletons.

The material sequenced was peripheral blood. This sequence originates from a woman aged 45-65 years with COVID-19, enrolled during active disease. The chain has TRBV13 and TRBJ2-3; 13 bases match TRBD2. The CDR3 nucleotides are TGTGCCAGCAGCTTGACTAGCGGGGGGCCTCGGGCAGATACGCAGTATTTT. Amino acid sequence: CASSLTSGGPRADTQYF.